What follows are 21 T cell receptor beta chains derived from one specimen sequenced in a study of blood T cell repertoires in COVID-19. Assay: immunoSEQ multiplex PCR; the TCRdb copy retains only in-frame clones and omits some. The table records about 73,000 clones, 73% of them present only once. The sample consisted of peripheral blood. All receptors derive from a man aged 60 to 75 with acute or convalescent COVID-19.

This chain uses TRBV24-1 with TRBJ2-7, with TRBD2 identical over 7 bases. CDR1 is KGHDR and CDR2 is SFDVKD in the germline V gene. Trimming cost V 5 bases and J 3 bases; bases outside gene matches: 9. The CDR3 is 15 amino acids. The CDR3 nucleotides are TGTGCCACCAGTGCTCCCGGGGAGGGCCACTACGAGCAGTACTTC. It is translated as CATSAPGEGHYEQYF.

CDR3 DNA sequence: TGTGCCAGTAGTAATACCAGAGCGGGAGGAAGCACAGATACGCAGTATTTT. Translated, it gives CASSNTRAGGSTDTQYF. The chain carries TRBV19 and TRBJ2-3; TRBD2 aligns across 9 bases. Germline values: CDR1 LNHDA, CDR2 SQIVND (reference sequence). The CDR3 consists of 17 residues. With 4 bases clipped from V and 0 bases from J, the junction kept 8 bases outside the gene matches.

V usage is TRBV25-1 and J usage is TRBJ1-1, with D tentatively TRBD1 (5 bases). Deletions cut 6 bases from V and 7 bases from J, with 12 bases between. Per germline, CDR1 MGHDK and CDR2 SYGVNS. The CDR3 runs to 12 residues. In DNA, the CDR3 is TGTGCCAGCAGAGACGACAGATTTGAAGCTTTCTTT. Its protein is CASRDDRFEAFF.

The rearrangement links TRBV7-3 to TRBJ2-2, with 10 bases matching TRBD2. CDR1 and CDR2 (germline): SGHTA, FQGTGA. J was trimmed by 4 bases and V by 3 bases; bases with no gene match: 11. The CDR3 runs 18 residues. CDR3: CASSLSSGGASGTGELFF. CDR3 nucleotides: TGTGCCAGCAGCTTGTCCAGCGGGGGGGCCTCGGGCACCGGGGAGCTGTTTTTT.

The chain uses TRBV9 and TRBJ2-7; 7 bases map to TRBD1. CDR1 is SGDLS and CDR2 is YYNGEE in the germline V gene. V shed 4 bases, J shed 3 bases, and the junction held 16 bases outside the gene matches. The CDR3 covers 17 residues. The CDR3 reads CASSIIPTAQGNYEQYV. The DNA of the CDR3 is TGTGCCAGCAGCATCATCCCCACGGCACAGGGGAACTACGAGCAGTACGTC.

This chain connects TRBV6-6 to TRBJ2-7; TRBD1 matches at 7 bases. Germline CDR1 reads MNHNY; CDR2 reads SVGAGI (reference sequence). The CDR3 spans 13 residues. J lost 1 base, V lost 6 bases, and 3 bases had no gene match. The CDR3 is CASRQGLSYEQYV. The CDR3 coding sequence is TGTGCCAGCAGACAGGGGCTATCCTACGAGCAGTACGTC.

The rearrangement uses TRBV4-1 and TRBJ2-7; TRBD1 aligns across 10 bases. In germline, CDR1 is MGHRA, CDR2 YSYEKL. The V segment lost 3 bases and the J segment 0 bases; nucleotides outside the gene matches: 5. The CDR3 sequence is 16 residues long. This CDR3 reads CASSQGTGDYSYEQYF. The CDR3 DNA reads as TGCGCCAGCAGCCAGGGGACAGGGGATTACTCCTACGAGCAGTACTTC.

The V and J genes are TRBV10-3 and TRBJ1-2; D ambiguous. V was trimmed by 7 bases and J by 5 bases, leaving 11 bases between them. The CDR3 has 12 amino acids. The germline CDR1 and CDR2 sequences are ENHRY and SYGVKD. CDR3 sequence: CAITEAAYGYTF. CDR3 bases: TGTGCCATCACGGAGGCAGCTTATGGCTACACCTTC.

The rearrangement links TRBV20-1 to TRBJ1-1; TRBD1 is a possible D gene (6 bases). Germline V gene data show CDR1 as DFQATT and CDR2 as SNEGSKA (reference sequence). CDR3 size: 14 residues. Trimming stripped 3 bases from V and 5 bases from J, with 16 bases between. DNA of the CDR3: TGCAGTGCTAGTCATCGGGGGCGGGGGACTGAAGCTTTCTTT. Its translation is CSASHRGRGTEAFF.

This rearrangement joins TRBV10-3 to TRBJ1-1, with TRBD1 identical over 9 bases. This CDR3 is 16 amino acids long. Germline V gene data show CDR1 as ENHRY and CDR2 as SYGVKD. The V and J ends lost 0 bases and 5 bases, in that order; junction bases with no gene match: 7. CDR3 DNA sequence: TGTGCCATCAGTGAGTCGGGGGGACAGGGAAGGACTGAAGCTTTCTTT. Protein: CAISESGGQGRTEAFF.

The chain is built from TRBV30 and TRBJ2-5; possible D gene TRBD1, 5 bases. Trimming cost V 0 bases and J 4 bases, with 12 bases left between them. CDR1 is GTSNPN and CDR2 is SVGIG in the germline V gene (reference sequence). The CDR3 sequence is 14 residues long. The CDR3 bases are TGTGCCTGGAGTGTAGGGCAGGGCCGAGAGACCCAGTACTTC. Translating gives CAWSVGQGRETQYF.

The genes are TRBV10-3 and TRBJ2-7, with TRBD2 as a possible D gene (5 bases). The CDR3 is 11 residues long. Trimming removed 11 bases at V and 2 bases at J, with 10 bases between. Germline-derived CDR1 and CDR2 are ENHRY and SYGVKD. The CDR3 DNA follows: TGTGCCGCGGGTGGGGCCTACGAGCAGTACGTC. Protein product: CAAGGAYEQYV.

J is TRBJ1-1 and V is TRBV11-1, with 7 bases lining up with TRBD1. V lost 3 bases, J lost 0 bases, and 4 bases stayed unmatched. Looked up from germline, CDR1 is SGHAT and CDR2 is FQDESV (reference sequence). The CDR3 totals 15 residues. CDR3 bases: TGTGCCAGCAGCTTTTGGACAGGATTGAACACTGAAGCTTTCTTT. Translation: CASSFWTGLNTEAFF.

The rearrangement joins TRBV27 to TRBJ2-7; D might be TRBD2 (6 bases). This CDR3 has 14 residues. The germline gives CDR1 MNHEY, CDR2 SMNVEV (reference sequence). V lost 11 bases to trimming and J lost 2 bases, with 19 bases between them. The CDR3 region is CAPSGPRRAYEQYV. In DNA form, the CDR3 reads TGTGCCCCCTCCGGGCCCCGGAGGGCCTACGAGCAGTACGTC.

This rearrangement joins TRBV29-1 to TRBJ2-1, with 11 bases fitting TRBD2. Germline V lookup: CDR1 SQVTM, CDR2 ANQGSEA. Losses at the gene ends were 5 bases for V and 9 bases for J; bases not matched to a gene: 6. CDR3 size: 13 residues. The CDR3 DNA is TGCAGCGTTCGAGTTGGGACTAGCGGTGAGCAGTTCTTC. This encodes CSVRVGTSGEQFF.

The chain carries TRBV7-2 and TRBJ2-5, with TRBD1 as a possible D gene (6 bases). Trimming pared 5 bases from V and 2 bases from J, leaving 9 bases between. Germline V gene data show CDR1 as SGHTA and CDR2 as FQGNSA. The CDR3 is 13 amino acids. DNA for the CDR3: TGTGCCAGCAGCATAACAGGGCAAGAGACCCAGTACTTC. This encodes CASSITGQETQYF.

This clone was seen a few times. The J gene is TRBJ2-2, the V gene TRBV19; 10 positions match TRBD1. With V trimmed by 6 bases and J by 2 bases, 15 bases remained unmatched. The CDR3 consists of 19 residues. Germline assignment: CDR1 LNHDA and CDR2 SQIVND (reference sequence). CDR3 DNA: TGTGCCAGTAGACCGGGACAGGGGATGATTCCCCTCAACACCGGGGAGCTGTTTTTT. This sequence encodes CASRPGQGMIPLNTGELFF.

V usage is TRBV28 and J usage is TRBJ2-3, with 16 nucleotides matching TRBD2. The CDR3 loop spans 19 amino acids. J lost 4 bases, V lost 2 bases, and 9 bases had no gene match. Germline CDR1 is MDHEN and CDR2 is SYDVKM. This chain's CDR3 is CASSLRGLAGGRGPDTQYF. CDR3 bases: TGTGCCAGCAGTTTAAGGGGACTAGCGGGAGGGAGGGGCCCAGATACGCAGTATTTT.

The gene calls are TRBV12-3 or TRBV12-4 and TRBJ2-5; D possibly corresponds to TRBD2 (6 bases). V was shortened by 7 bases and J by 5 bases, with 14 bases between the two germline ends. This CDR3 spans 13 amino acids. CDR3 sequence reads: CASTLGGLETQYF. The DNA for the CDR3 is TGTGCCAGCACCCTTGGGGGGTTGGAGACCCAGTACTTC.

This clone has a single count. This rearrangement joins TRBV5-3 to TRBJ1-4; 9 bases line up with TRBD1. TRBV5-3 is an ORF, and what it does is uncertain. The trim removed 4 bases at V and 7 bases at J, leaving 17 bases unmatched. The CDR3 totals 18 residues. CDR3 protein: CARSIPPGQGERSEKLFF. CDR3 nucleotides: TGTGCCAGAAGCATCCCACCGGGACAGGGAGAACGTAGTGAAAAACTGTTTTTT.

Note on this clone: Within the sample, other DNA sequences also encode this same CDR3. The CDR3 loop is CASSLASGVETQYF. The CDR3 bases are TGTGCCAGCAGCTTGGCTAGCGGGGTTGAGACCCAGTACTTC. This chain links TRBV7-7 with TRBJ2-5, with 9 nucleotides matching TRBD2. The CDR3 has 14 amino acids. The V gene's germline CDR1 is SSHAT and CDR2 FNYEAQ (reference sequence). After removal of 3 bases from V and 5 bases from J, the junction contained 4 bases not matched to a gene. Full variable domain (remainder filled in from reference TRBV7-7 and TRBJ2-5): GAGVSQSPRYKVTKRGQDVTLRCDPISSHATLYWYQQALGQGPEFLTYFNYEAQPDKSGLPSDRFSAERPEGSISTLTIQRTEQRDSAMYRCASSLASGVETQYFGPGTRLLVL.